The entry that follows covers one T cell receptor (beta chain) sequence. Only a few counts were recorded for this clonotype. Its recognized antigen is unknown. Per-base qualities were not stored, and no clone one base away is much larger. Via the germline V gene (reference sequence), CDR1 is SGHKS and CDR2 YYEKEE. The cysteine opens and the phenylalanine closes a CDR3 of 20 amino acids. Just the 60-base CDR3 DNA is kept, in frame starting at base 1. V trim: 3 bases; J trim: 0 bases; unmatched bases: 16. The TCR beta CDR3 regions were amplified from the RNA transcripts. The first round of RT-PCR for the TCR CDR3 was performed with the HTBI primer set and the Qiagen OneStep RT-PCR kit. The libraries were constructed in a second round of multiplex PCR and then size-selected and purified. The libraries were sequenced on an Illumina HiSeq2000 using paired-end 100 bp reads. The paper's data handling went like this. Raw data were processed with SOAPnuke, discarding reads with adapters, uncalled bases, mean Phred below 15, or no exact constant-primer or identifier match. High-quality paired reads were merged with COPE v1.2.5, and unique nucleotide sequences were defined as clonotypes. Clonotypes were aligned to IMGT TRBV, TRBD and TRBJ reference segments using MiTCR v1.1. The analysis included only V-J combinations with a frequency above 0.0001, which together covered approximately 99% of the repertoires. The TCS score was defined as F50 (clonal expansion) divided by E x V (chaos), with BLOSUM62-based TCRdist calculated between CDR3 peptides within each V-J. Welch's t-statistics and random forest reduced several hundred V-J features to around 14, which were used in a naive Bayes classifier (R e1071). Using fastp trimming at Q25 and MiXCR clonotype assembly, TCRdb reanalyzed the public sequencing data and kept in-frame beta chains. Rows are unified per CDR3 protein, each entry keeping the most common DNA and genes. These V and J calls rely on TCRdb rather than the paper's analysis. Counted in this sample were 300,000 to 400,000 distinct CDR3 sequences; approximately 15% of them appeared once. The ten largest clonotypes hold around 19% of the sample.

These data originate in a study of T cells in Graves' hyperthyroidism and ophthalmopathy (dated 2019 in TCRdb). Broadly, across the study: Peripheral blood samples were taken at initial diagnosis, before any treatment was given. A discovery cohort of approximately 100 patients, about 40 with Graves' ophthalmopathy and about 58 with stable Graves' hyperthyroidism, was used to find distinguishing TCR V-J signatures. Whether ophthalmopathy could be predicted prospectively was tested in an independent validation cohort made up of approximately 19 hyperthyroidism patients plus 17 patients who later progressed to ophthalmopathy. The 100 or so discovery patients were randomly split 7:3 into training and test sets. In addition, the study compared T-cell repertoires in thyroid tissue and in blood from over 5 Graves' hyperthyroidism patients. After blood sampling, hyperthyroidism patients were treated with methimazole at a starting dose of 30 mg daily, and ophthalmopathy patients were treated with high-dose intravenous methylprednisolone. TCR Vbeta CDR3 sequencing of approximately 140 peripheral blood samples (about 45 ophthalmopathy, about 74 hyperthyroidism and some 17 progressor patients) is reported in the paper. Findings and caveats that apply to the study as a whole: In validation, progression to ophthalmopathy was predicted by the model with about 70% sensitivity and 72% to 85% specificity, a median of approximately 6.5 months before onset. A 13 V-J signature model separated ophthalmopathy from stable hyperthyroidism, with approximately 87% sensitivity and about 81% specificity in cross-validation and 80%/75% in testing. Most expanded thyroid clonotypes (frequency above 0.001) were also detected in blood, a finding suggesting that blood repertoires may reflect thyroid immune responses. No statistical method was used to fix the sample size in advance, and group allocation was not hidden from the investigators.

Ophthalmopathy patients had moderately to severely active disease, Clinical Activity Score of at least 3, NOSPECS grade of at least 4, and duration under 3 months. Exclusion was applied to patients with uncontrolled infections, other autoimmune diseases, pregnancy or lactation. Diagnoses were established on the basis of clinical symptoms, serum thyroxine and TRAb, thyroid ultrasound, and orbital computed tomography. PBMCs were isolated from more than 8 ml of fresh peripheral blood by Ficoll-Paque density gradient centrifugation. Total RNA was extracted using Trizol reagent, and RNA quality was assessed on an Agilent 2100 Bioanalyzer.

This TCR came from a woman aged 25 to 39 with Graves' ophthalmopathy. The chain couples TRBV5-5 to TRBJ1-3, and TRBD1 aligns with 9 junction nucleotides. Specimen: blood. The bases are TGTGCCAGCAGCTCTACCTTGGACAGGGGATCCTTGGGCTCTGGAAACACCATATATTTT. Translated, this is CASSSTLDRGSLGSGNTIYF. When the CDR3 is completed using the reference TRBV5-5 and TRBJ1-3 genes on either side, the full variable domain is DAGVTQSPTHLIKTRGQQVTLRCSPISGHKSVSWYQQVLGQGPQFIFQYYEKEERGRGNFPDRFSARQFPNYSSELNVNALLLGDSALYLCASSSTLDRGSLGSGNTIYFGEGSWLTVV.